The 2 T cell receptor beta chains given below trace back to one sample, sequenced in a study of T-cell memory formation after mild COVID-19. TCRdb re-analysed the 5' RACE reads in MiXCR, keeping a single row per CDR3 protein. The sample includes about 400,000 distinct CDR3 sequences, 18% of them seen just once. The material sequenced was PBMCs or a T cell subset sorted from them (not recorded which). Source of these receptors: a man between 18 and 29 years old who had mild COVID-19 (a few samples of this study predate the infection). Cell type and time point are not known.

CDR3 in DNA: TGCGCCAGCAGCTTTCTACTAGCGGGGGGAACGACCTACGAGCAGTACTTC. Translated, it gives CASSFLLAGGTTYEQYF. This chain joins TRBV5-1 and TRBJ2-7; 12 bases are a match to TRBD2. The J segment lost 2 bases and the V segment lost 2 bases, leaving 8 bases of the junction unmatched. The CDR3 covers 17 residues. Germline CDR1 is SGHRS and CDR2 is YFSETQ. Full variable domain (missing parts from reference TRBV5-1 and TRBJ2-7): KAGVTQTPRYLIKTRGQQVTLSCSPISGHRSVSWYQQTPGQGLQFLFEYFSETQRNKGNFPGRFSGRQFSNSRSEMNVSTLELGDSALYLCASSFLLAGGTTYEQYFGPGTRLTVT.

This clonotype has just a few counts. The CDR3 protein is CASSPFGGSSSYEQYF. DNA for the CDR3: TGCGCCAGCAGCCCTTTCGGGGGTTCTAGCTCCTACGAGCAGTACTTC. The chain couples TRBV4-1 to TRBJ2-7; a weak D match, TRBD2 (6 bases). From germline, CDR1 is MGHRA and CDR2 YSYEKL. The CDR3 runs 16 residues. Deletions cut 4 bases from V and 0 bases from J, with 16 bases between.